This TCR beta chain was identified in a study of OX40 agonist ivuxolimab in advanced cancers. About the research overall: Patients received ivuxolimab, an intravenous treatment, every 2 weeks at 0.01 to 10 mg/kg. Those enrolled were 82.7% male, with a mean age of about 60 years and ages from roughly 23 to 80. Overall study findings and caveats: Doses of 0.1 to 3.0 mg/kg were accompanied by clonal expansion of CD4+ and CD8+ blood T cells by week 6.

Sampling of blood occurred at baseline, cycle 4 day 1, and cycle 7 day 1. The CDR3 consists of 12 residues. Looked up from germline, CDR1 is MGHDK and CDR2 is SYGVNS. The ends were cut back, 5 bases at V and 9 bases at J, with 13 bases in the middle. Generated by immunoSEQ multiplex PCR, the TCRdb table keeps only in-frame clones and is missing some. The table includes tens of thousands of clones, around 90% detected once. In the case of this clone: Its target is not known.

This sequence was found in an adult with an advanced solid tumor such as melanoma, head and neck, liver or kidney cancer. The chain has TRBV25-1 and TRBJ1-2; the D is unclear. The sequencing here drew on CD4+ or CD8+ T cells sorted from blood, taken in a trial of the OX40 agonist ivuxolimab. This CDR3 reads CASSLTPSSYTF. The CDR3 DNA reads as TGTGCCAGCAGTCTCACCCCCTCGAGCTACACCTTC.